The 3 T cell receptor beta chains listed next were all sequenced from one sample in a study of blood T cell repertoires in COVID-19. TCRdb's table, derived via immunoSEQ multiplex PCR, lists solely in-frame clones and lacks some. In the table there are around 25,000 clones, about nine tenths of which are singletons. Sequenced: peripheral blood. Receptors originate from a man aged 65 to 79 with acute or convalescent COVID-19.

The V and J genes are TRBV6-5 and TRBJ2-2; D remains unclear. Germline CDR1 is MNHEY and CDR2 is SVGAGI. V was shortened by 4 bases and J by 4 bases, with 4 bases between the two germline ends. CDR3 size: 12 residues. The CDR3 DNA reads TGTGCCAGCAGTTTTCGCACCGGGGAGCTGTTTTTT. Residues: CASSFRTGELFF.

V gene TRBV5-1 combines with J gene TRBJ1-1, with 10 bases lining up with TRBD1. This CDR3 spans 15 amino acids. V trimming: 4 bases; J trimming: 4 bases; junction bases outside the gene matches: 7. Germline CDR1 and CDR2: SGHRS and YFSETQ. CDR3 protein: CASSVDGTGVTEAFF. In DNA form, the CDR3 reads TGCGCCAGCAGCGTTGACGGGACAGGGGTCACTGAAGCTTTCTTT.

The chain's CDR3 is CAIHSGRANTGELFF. The CDR3 bases are TGTGCCATACATAGCGGGAGGGCCAACACCGGGGAGCTGTTTTTT. The chain recombines TRBV19 with TRBJ2-2; 11 bases map to TRBD2. CDR1 and CDR2 from the germline V gene are LNHDA and SQIVND (reference sequence). The ends lost 10 bases at V and 2 bases at J; junction bases unmatched: 6. The CDR3 is made up of 15 amino acids. Complete variable domain (other parts from reference TRBV19 and TRBJ2-2): DGGITQSPKYLFRKEGQNVTLSCEQNLNHDAMYWYRQDPGQGLRLIYYSQIVNDFQKGDIAEGYSVSREKKESFPLTVTSAQKNPTAFYLCAIHSGRANTGELFFGEGSRLTVL.